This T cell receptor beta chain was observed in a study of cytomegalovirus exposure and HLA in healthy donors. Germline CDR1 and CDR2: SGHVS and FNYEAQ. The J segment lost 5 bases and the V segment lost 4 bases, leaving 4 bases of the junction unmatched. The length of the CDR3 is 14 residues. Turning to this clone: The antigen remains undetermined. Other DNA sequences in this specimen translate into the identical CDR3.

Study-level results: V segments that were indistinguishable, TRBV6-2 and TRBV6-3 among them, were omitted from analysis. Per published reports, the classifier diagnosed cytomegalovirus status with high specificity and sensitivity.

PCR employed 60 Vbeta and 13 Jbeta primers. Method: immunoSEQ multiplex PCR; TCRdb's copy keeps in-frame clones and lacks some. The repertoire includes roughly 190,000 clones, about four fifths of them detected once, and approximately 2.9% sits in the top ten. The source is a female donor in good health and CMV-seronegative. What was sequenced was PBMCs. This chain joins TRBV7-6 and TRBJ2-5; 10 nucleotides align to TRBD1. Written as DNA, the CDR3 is TGTGCCAGCAGCTCGGGACAGGGGTTGGAGACCCAGTACTTC. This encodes CASSSGQGLETQYF.